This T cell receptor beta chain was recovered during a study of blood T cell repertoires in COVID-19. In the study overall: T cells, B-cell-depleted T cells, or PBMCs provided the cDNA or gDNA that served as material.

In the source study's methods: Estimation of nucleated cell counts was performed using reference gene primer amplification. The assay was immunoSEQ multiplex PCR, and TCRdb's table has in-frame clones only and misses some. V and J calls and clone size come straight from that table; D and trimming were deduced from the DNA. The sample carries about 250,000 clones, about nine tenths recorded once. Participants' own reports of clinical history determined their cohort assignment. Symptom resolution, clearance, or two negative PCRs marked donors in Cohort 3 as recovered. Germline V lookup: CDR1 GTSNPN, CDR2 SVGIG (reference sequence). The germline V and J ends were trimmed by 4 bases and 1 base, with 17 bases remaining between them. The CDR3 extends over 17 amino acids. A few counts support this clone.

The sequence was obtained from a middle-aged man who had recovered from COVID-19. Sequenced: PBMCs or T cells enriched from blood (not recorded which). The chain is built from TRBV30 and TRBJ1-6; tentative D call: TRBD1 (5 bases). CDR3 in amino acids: CAWKQDFGGSYNSPLHF. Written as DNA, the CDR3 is TGTGCCTGGAAACAGGATTTCGGTGGGTCCTATAATTCACCCCTCCACTTT.